A selection of T cell receptor beta chains follows, all from one sample in a study of blood T cell repertoires in COVID-19. Profiled with immunoSEQ multiplex PCR; TCRdb holds only in-frame clones, not every one. The sample yields 140,000 to 150,000 clones, over 80% seen once. The material sequenced was peripheral blood. Receptors originate from a man in his fifties or sixties with active or convalescent COVID-19. The CDR3 runs from the conserved cysteine through the conserved F or W. A D gene is named only where the DNA matches it firmly. Clone size is given for some rows only: seen once, a few or many times, or a class if the clone is expanded.

.	TRBV7-8	.	TRBJ1-2	CASSLARVEGYGYTF	TGTGCCAGCAGCTTAGCAAGAGTAGAGGGCTATGGCTACACCTTC
TRBD1	TRBV7-2	.	TRBJ2-5	CASRTTGGQETQYF	TGTGCCAGCAGGACAACAGGGGGCCAAGAGACCCAGTACTTC
TRBD2	TRBV19	.	TRBJ2-2	CASSAAGTKAGELFF	TGTGCCAGTAGTGCCGCCGGGACTAAGGCCGGGGAGCTGTTTTTT
TRBD2	TRBV6-6	.	TRBJ2-5	CASSYSAGLGGIKYF	TGTGCCAGCAGTTACTCGGCCGGTCTCGGGGGGATTAAGTACTTC
.	TRBV5-6	.	TRBJ1-4	CASSLARTRGSGKLFF	TGTGCCAGCAGCTTGGCCCGGACAAGGGGATCTGGAAAACTGTTTTTT
TRBD1	TRBV18	once	TRBJ1-2	CASSRRQGDYGYTF	TGTGCCAGCTCACGGCGACAGGGGGACTATGGCTACACCTTC
.	TRBV4-1	.	TRBJ2-4	CASSHRPGTYQNIQYF	TGCGCCAGCAGCCACCGCCCTGGGACATATCAAAACATTCAGTACTTC
.	TRBV5-4	.	TRBJ2-7	CASSPEVGDRNEQYF	TGTGCCAGCAGCCCGGAAGTCGGGGATCGCAACGAGCAGTACTTC
TRBD2	TRBV7-8	.	TRBJ2-3	CASSGPEREPDTQYF	TGTGCCAGCAGCGGCCCCGAGCGGGAGCCAGATACGCAGTATTTT
TRBD1	TRBV25-1	.	TRBJ1-1	CASSAKTGGNTEAFF	TGTGCCAGCAGTGCTAAGACAGGGGGGAACACTGAAGCTTTCTTT
TRBD1	TRBV25-1	.	TRBJ1-2	CASSRTGGRGYTF	TGTGCCAGCTCCCGGACAGGGGGCCGTGGCTACACCTTC
TRBD2	TRBV5-1	.	TRBJ2-2	CASSYGAGGSITGELFF	TGCGCCAGCAGCTACGGGGCGGGAGGGTCGATCACCGGGGAGCTGTTTTTT
TRBD1	TRBV28	.	TRBJ1-2	CASTSSGGPRKRSYGYTF	TGTGCCAGCACCTCGTCAGGGGGACCCCGAAAGAGGAGCTATGGCTACACCTTC
TRBD1	TRBV28	.	TRBJ2-7	CASQGAIRTYEQYF	TGTGCCAGCCAGGGGGCGATTCGAACCTACGAGCAGTACTTC
TRBD1	TRBV5-1	few	TRBJ2-7	CASSLGQGASYEQYF	TGCGCCAGCAGCTTGGGACAGGGGGCCTCCTACGAGCAGTACTTC